The clone carrying this TCR beta chain was recorded many times. Its target is unknown. A sample-barcoded 5' primer and a J-beta primer mix were used in a second PCR of about 7 to 12 cycles. TCRdb used MiXCR to reprocess the 5' RACE reads, holding one entry per CDR3 protein. This sample yields roughly 900,000 distinct CDR3 sequences, of which about 48% are seen a single time; 13% belongs to the top ten. The germline CDR1 and CDR2 sequences are KGHSH and LQKENI. The V end was cut by 5 bases, the J end by 2 bases, with 12 bases between. The CDR3 has 14 residues. Drawn from each donor were 8.5 to 10 milliliters of peripheral blood. This sample is part of a study of blood T cells in healthy people across ages. General observations from the study: Because sorting was not performed, PBMCs prevented conclusive naive versus antigen-experienced comparison.

The V and J genes are TRBV18 and TRBJ2-5; the D call may be TRBD1 or TRBD2 (5 bases each). The sample was blood. This clonotype was obtained from a man aged 25 to 40 in good health. The CDR3 region has the DNA TGTGCCAGCTCATTCGGGACGGTACAAGAGACCCAGTACTTC. It yields the protein CASSFGTVQETQYF.